The 13 T cell receptor beta chains below were found in one sample sequenced in a study of identical twins. TCRdb recomputed calls from the 5' RACE reads with MiXCR, one row per CDR3 protein. The sample includes 350,000 to 450,000 distinct CDR3 sequences, about 18% seen only once; the top ten take less than 15%. Sequencing was performed on naive T cells sorted from blood. Receptors were obtained from a middle-aged man in good health.

This clonotype was seen ten or more times. The V call is TRBV6-5, the J call TRBJ1-2; D is unresolved. The CDR3 covers 14 residues. The ends were cut back, 0 bases at V and 4 bases at J, with 9 bases in the middle. Germline V gives CDR1 MNHEY, CDR2 SVGAGI. CDR3 sequence (DNA): TGTGCCAGCAGTTACTCCCCCAAGGCCTATGGCTACACCTTC. This codes for CASSYSPKAYGYTF.

V usage is TRBV20-1 and J usage is TRBJ1-5; D not resolved. Trimming cost V 4 bases and J 0 bases, with 10 bases left between them. Germline values: CDR1 DFQATT, CDR2 SNEGSKA (reference sequence). This CDR3 contains 14 residues. In nucleotides, the CDR3 is TGCAGTGCTAAGAAGGGAGCTAGCAATCAGCCCCAGCATTTT. This translates into CSAKKGASNQPQHF.

This clonotype was seen repeatedly, ten times or more. The rearrangement joins TRBV6-5 to TRBJ1-2, with D unresolved. V was pared by 4 bases and J by 4 bases, with 19 bases between. The CDR3 is 16 residues long. CDR1 and CDR2 (germline): MNHEY, SVGAGI. The CDR3 nucleotides read TGTGCCAGCAGTTCTCTGGCCCTATGGAAACTCTATGGCTACACCTTC. Translation gives CASSSLALWKLYGYTF.

The sample holds a few counts of this clonotype. This chain joins TRBV4-3 and TRBJ2-2; TRBD1 might be the D (6 bases). The CDR3 spans 16 residues. Between the trimmed V and J ends, which lost 4 bases and 0 bases, there was a span of 12 bases. The V gene's germline CDR1 is LGHNA and CDR2 YSLEER. CDR3 coding DNA: TGCGCCAGCAGCCGTCAGGGGCCACCGAACACCGGGGAGCTGTTTTTT. Translating it yields CASSRQGPPNTGELFF.

The chain couples TRBV20-1 to TRBJ2-7, with a weak D call TRBD2 (5 bases). V dropped 8 bases and J dropped 5 bases, with 13 bases sitting between them. The germline CDR1 and CDR2 sequences are DFQATT and SNEGSKA (reference sequence). CDR3 length equals 11 residues. CDR3 sequence reads: CSSDEGNEQYF. CDR3 coding DNA: TGCAGTTCCGATGAGGGAAACGAGCAGTACTTC.

This clonotype was seen only a few times. The chain has TRBV7-2 and TRBJ2-2; TRBD1 is a possible D gene (5 bases). The length of the CDR3 is 16 residues. Germline assignment: CDR1 SGHTA and CDR2 FQGNSA. With 0 bases removed from V and 4 bases from J, the gap between germline ends came to 12 bases. DNA for the CDR3: TGTGCCAGCAGCTTAGCGCAGGCAGGGCCCACCGGGGAGCTGTTTTTT. Its protein product is CASSLAQAGPTGELFF.

This clonotype has at least ten counts. This chain connects TRBV15 to TRBJ2-7; TRBD2 agrees at 12 bases. CDR3 length equals 15 residues. Germline lookup yields CDR1 LNHNV and CDR2 YYDKDF (reference sequence). Unmatched junction bases numbered 3, after V lost 1 base and J lost 5 bases. CDR3 protein: CATSRASGRAHEQYF. The CDR3 DNA follows: TGTGCCACCAGCAGAGCTAGCGGGAGGGCCCACGAGCAGTACTTC.

In this sample, this clonotype turned up many times. The chain combines TRBV10-3 with TRBJ2-1, with 8 positions matching TRBD2. Trimming at V came to 6 bases and at J to 6 bases, leaving 10 bases not matched to a gene. The CDR3 runs 15 residues. CDR1 and CDR2 (germline): ENHRY, SYGVKD. The CDR3 region has the DNA TGTGCCATCAGGCCAAGCGGGAGTGAGGGCAATGAGCAGTTCTTC. It encodes CAIRPSGSEGNEQFF.

The J gene is TRBJ2-5, the V gene TRBV12-3 or TRBV12-4; TRBD2 is a possible D gene (6 bases). The V gene lost 5 bases and the J gene lost 2 bases, with 15 bases spanning the gap. This CDR3 has 15 residues. CDR3 nucleotide sequence: TGTGCCAGCAGTGACTGGGGAGGAGGGCAAGAGACCCAGTACTTC. Translated, it gives CASSDWGGGQETQYF.

This chain links TRBV7-2 with TRBJ1-1; the D gene is possibly TRBD1 (6 bases). This CDR3 has 15 residues. Trimming took 1 base from V and 4 from J, leaving 13 bases between them. CDR1 and CDR2 (germline): SGHTA, FQGNSA. CDR3 loop: CASSLEQGHSTEAFF. CDR3 nucleotide sequence: TGTGCCAGCAGCTTAGAGCAGGGGCATAGCACTGAAGCTTTCTTT.

Many counts were recorded for this clonotype. The chain uses TRBV28 and TRBJ2-7; D remains ambiguous. There are 13 residues in the CDR3. Germline V gene sequence: CDR1 MDHEN, CDR2 SYDVKM. V lost 2 bases to trimming and J lost 2 bases, with 7 bases between them. CDR3 residues: CASSLEVPYEQYF. In DNA form, the CDR3 reads TGTGCCAGCAGTTTAGAGGTTCCCTACGAGCAGTACTTC.

V gene TRBV20-1 combines with J gene TRBJ2-1; D remains unclear. This CDR3 comprises 11 residues. The germline gives CDR1 DFQATT, CDR2 SNEGSKA (reference sequence). Trimming left V 4 bases short and J 6 bases short, with 7 bases between. The CDR3 nucleotides are TGCAGTGCTACCTCAATCAATGAGCAGTTCTTC. It translates to CSATSINEQFF.

V gene TRBV4-1 combines with J gene TRBJ2-3; 7 bases agree with TRBD2. The V and J ends lost 4 bases and 9 bases, in that order; junction bases with no gene match: 7. Germline CDR1 is MGHRA and CDR2 is YSYEKL. This CDR3 region has 13 residues. The CDR3 spells CASSREPGGTQYF. For the CDR3, the DNA is TGCGCCAGCAGCCGAGAACCGGGAGGCACGCAGTATTTT.